The 3 T cell receptor beta chains given below trace back to one sample, sequenced in a study of blood T cell repertoires in COVID-19. Profiled with immunoSEQ multiplex PCR; TCRdb holds only in-frame clones, not every one. The repertoire consists of roughly 160,000 clones, with about 83% occurring once and the leading ten covering roughly 2%. Sequenced: peripheral blood. These receptors were collected from a woman older than 75 with acute or convalescent COVID-19.

The rearrangement joins TRBV7-9 to TRBJ2-2, with 8 bases lining up with TRBD1. Germline trimming cut 2 bases from V and 7 bases from J; bases unmatched to any gene: 12. The CDR3 extends over 17 amino acids. CDR1 is SEHNR and CDR2 is FQNEAQ in the germline V gene (reference sequence). CDR3 sequence: CASSLNAGQGGYGELFF. In DNA, the CDR3 is TGTGCCAGCAGCTTAAACGCCGGACAGGGAGGATACGGGGAGCTGTTTTTT.

The chain recombines TRBV2 with TRBJ2-3, with TRBD1 as a possible D gene (6 bases). V lost 8 bases and J lost 4, with 13 bases in between. Germline lookup yields CDR1 SNHLY and CDR2 FYNNEI. CDR3 length: 13 residues. The CDR3 loop reads CASGMGHPDTQYF. CDR3 in DNA: TGTGCCAGCGGAATGGGACACCCAGATACGCAGTATTTT.

V usage is TRBV10-2 and J usage is TRBJ2-7; D unclear. The germline V and J ends were trimmed by 5 bases and 0 bases, with 5 bases remaining between them. Per the germline V gene, CDR1 is WSHSY and CDR2 is SAAADI. There are 12 residues in the CDR3. DNA of the CDR3: TGCGCCAGCAGTCGCAGCTCCTACGAGCAGTACTTC. Translated, it gives CASSRSSYEQYF.